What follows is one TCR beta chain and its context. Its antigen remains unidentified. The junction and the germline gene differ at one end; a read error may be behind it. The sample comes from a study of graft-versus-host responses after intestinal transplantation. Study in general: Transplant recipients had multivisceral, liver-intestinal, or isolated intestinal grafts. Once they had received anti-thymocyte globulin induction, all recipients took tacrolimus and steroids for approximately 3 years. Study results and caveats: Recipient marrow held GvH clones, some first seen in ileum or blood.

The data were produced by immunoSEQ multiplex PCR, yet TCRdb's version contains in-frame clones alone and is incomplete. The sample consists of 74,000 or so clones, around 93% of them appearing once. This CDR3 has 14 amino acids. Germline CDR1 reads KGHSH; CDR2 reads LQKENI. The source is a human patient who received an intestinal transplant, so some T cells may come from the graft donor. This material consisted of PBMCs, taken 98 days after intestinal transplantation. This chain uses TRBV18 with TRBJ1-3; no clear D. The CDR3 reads CASSPPNSGNTIYF. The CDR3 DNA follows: TGTGCCAGCTCTCCACCTAACTCTGGAAACACCATATATTTT.